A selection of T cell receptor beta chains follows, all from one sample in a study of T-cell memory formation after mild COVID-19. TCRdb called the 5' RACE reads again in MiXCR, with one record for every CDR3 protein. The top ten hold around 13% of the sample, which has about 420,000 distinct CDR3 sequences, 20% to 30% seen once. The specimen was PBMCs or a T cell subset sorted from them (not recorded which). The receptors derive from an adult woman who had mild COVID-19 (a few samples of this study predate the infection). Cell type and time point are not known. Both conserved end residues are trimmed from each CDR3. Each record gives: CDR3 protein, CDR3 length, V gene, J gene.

CDR3 protein: SASPTSGYNEQF; CDR3 length: 12; V gene: TRBV20-1; J gene: TRBJ2-1
CDR3 protein: ASRLKTGKSLSGNTIY; CDR3 length: 16; V gene: TRBV5-1; J gene: TRBJ1-3
CDR3 protein: ASSQDLQTSGRNIGSGELF; CDR3 length: 19; V gene: TRBV4-3; J gene: TRBJ2-2
CDR3 protein: ASTPGQGAGYT; CDR3 length: 11; V gene: TRBV12-3/TRBV12-4; J gene: TRBJ1-2
CDR3 protein: ASSFLLAGANNEQF; CDR3 length: 14; V gene: TRBV11-3; J gene: TRBJ2-1
CDR3 protein: SVEDRVGTGQF; CDR3 length: 11; V gene: TRBV29-1; J gene: TRBJ2-1
CDR3 protein: ASSDDGTPRNEQF; CDR3 length: 13; V gene: TRBV9; J gene: TRBJ2-1
CDR3 protein: AGSGFYNEQF; CDR3 length: 10; V gene: TRBV7-3; J gene: TRBJ2-1
CDR3 protein: ASGYPREYQETQY; CDR3 length: 13; V gene: TRBV12-3/TRBV12-4; J gene: TRBJ2-5
CDR3 protein: ASSYLGTRKNTEAF; CDR3 length: 14; V gene: TRBV6-5; J gene: TRBJ1-1
CDR3 protein: ASSTLMNTEAF; CDR3 length: 11; V gene: TRBV19; J gene: TRBJ1-1
CDR3 protein: SARDPGVGLLKTGELF; CDR3 length: 16; V gene: TRBV20-1; J gene: TRBJ2-2
CDR3 protein: ASSIGLPPRDTQY; CDR3 length: 13; V gene: TRBV11-2; J gene: TRBJ2-3
CDR3 protein: ASSLSTSGANVLT; CDR3 length: 13; V gene: TRBV12-3/TRBV12-4; J gene: TRBJ2-6
CDR3 protein: ASSLVGAEQF; CDR3 length: 10; V gene: TRBV11-2; J gene: TRBJ2-1
CDR3 protein: ASRRTGGGYNEQF; CDR3 length: 13; V gene: TRBV12-3/TRBV12-4; J gene: TRBJ2-1
CDR3 protein: ASSLDGATHNEQF; CDR3 length: 13; V gene: TRBV5-4; J gene: TRBJ2-1
CDR3 protein: SVVELGKDNEQF; CDR3 length: 12; V gene: TRBV29-1; J gene: TRBJ2-1